The T cell receptor (beta chain) described here comes from a study of blood T cells in healthy people across ages. Combining a sample-barcoded 5' primer with a J-beta primer mix, a second PCR ran for roughly 7 to 11 cycles. Every cDNA was tagged by a template-switch adaptor with 12 random nucleotides. TCRdb called the 5' RACE reads again in MiXCR, with one record for every CDR3 protein. Of about 1.6 million distinct CDR3 sequences in the sample, roughly 32% were seen once. This clonotype came up a few times. The antigen is unknown. This CDR3 region has 17 residues. CDR1 and CDR2 (germline): SGHVS, FQNEAQ. Trimming pared 0 bases from V and 2 bases from J, leaving 15 bases between. The study, taken as a whole, reports: Across the age range, TCR beta diversity per million T cells fell in a roughly linear way.

Sequenced input: blood. The rearrangement joins TRBV7-8 to TRBJ2-3; a possible D gene is TRBD2 (5 bases). The TCR was taken from a woman younger than 45 in good health. The CDR3 sequence: CASSLARSGINTDTQYF. In nucleotides, the CDR3 is TGTGCCAGCAGCTTAGCGAGGAGCGGAATAAACACAGATACGCAGTATTTT.